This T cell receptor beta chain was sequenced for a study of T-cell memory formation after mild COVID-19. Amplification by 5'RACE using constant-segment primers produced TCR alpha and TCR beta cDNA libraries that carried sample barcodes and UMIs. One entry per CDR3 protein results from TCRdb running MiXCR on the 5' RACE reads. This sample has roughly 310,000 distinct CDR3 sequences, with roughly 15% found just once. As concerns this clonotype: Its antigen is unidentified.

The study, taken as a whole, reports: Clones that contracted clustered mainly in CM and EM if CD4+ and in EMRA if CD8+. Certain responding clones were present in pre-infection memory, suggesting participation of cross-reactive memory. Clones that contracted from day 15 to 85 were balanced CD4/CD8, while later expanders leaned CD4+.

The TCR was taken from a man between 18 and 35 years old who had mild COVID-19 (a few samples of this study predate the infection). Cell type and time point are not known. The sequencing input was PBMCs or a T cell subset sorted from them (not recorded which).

The CDR3 nucleotides read TGCGCCAGCAGCTCTACCAGGGGAGAGACCCAGTACTTC. It yields the protein CASSSTRGETQYF. The rearrangement joins TRBV4-1 to TRBJ2-5, with a weak D call TRBD1 (6 bases). Germline V gene sequence: CDR1 MGHRA, CDR2 YSYEKL. Trimming shortened V by 5 bases and J by 4 bases, and 11 bases separated the two germline ends. The CDR3 is 13 residues long.